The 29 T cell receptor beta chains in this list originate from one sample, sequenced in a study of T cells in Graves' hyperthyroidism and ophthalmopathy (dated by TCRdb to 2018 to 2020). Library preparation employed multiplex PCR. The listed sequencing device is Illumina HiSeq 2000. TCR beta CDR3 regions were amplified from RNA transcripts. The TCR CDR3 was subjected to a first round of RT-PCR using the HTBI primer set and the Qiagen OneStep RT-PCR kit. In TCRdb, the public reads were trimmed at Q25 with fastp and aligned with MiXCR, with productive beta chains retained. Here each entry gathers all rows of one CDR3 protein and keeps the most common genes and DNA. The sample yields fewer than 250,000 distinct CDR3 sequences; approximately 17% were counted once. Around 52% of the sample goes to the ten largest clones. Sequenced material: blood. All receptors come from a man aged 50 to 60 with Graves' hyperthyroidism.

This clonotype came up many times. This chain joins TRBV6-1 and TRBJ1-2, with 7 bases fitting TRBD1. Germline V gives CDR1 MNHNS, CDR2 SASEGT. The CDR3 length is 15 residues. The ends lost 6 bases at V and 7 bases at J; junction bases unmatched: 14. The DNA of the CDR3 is TGTGCCAGCAGCGCGTCTTGGGACAGCCTTGTTGGCTACACCTTC. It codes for CASSASWDSLVGYTF.

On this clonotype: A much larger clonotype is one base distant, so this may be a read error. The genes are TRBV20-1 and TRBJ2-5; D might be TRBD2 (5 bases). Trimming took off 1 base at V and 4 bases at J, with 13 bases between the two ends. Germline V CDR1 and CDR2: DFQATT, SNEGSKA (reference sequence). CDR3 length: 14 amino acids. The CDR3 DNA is TGCAGTGCTAGAGCCGGCGGGTTGGGAGAGACCCAGTACTTC. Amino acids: CSARAGGLGETQYF.

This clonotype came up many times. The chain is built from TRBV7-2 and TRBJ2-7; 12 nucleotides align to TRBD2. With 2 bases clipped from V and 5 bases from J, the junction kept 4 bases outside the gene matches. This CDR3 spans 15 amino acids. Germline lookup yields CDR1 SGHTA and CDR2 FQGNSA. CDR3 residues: CASSLLAGGPDEQYF. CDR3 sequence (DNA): TGTGCCAGCAGCTTACTAGCGGGAGGGCCCGACGAGCAGTACTTC.

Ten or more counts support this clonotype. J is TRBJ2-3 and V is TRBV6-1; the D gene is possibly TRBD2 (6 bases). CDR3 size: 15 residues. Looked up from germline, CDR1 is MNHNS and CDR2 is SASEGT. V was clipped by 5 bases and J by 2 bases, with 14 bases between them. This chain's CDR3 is CASSQGGSPTDTQYF. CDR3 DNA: TGTGCCAGCAGTCAGGGAGGTAGTCCCACAGATACGCAGTATTTT.

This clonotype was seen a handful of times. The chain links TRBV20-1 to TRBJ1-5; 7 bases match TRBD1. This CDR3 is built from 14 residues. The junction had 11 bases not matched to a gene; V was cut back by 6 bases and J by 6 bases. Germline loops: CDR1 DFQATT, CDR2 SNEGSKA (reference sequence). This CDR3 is CSAPRQGSGQPQHF. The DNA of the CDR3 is TGCAGTGCCCCTCGACAGGGATCAGGTCAGCCCCAGCATTTT.

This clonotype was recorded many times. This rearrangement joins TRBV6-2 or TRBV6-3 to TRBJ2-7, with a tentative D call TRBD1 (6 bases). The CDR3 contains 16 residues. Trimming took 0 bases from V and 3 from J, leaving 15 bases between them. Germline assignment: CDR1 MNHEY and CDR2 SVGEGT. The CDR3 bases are TGTGCCAGCAGTTACTCAGCCGGGACACCTCACTACGAGCAGTACTTC. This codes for CASSYSAGTPHYEQYF.

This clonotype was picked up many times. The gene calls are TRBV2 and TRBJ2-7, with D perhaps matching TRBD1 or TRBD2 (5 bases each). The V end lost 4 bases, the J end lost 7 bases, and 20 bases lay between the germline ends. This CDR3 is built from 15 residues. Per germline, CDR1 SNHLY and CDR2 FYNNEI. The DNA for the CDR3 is TGTGCCAGCAGTGGCGACGGGACCGCTCTTTGGGAGCAGTACTTC. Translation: CASSGDGTALWEQYF.

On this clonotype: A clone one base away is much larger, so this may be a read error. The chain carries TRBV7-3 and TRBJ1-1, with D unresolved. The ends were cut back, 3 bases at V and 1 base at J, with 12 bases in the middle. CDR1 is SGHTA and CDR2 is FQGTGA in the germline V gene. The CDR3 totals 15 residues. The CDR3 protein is CASSLQGPTNTEAFF. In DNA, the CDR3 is TGTGCCAGCAGCTTGCAAGGACCCACGAACACTGAAGCTTTCTTT. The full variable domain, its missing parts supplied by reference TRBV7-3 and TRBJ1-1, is GAGVSQTPSNKVTEKGKYVELRCDPISGHTALYWYRQSLGQGPEFLIYFQGTGAADDSGLPNDRFFAVRPEGSVSTLKIQRTERGDSAVYLCASSLQGPTNTEAFFGQGTRLTVV.

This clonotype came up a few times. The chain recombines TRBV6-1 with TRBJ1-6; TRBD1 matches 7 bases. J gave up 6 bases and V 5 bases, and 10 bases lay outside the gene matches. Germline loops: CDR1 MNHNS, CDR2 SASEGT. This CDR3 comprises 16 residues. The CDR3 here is CASSSPPGQPNSPLHF. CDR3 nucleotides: TGTGCCAGCAGTAGCCCTCCGGGACAGCCTAATTCACCCCTCCACTTT.

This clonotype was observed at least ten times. The CDR3 here is CASSITWGADTQYF. As DNA, the CDR3 is TGTGCCAGCAGTATTACGTGGGGGGCAGATACGCAGTATTTT. This chain links TRBV27 with TRBJ2-3; tentative D call: TRBD2 (6 bases). Germline assignment: CDR1 MNHEY and CDR2 SMNVEV (reference sequence). The CDR3 covers 14 residues. V lost 5 bases to trimming and J lost 4 bases, with 13 bases between them.

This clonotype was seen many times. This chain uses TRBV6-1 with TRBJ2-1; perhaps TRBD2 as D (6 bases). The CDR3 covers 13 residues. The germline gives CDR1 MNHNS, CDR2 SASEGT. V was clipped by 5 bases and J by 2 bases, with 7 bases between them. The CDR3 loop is CASSSGPYNEQFF. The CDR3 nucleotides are TGTGCCAGCAGTAGCGGGCCCTACAATGAGCAGTTCTTC.

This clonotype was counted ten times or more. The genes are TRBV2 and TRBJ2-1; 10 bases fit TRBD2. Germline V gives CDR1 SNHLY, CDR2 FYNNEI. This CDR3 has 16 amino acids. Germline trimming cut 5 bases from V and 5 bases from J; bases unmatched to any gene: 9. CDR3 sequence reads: CASSSRTSGVNNEQFF. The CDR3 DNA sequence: TGTGCCAGCAGTTCCCGGACTAGCGGAGTGAACAATGAGCAGTTCTTC.

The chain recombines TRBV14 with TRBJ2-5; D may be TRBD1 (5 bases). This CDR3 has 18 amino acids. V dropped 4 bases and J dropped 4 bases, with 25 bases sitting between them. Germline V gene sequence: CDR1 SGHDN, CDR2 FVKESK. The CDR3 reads CASSLGPVTAKRRETQYF. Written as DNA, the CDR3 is TGTGCCAGCAGCCTGGGCCCGGTGACAGCGAAAAGGCGAGAGACCCAGTACTTC. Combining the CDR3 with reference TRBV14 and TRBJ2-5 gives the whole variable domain EAGVTQFPSHSVIEKGQTVTLRCDPISGHDNLYWYRRVMGKEIKFLLHFVKESKQDESGMPNNRFLAERTGGTYSTLKVQPAELEDSGVYFCASSLGPVTAKRRETQYFGPGTRLLVL.

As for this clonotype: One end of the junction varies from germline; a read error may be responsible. The CDR3 loop is CSVSGTGEETQYF. The CDR3, as DNA: TGTAGCGTGAGCGGGACAGGGGAAGAGACCCAGTACTTC. This chain connects TRBV29-1 to TRBJ2-5; 10 bases agree with TRBD1. The CDR3 runs 13 residues. The germline V gene encodes CDR1 SQVTM and CDR2 ANQGSEA.

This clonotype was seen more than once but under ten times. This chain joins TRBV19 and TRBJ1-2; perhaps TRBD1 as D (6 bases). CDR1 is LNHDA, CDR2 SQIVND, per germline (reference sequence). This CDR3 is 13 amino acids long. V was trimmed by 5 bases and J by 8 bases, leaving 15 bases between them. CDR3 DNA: TGTGCCAGTAGTTCAGACAACCAGGGGGGCTACACCTTC. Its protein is CASSSDNQGGYTF.

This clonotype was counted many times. For the CDR3, the DNA is TGTGCCAGCAGTGAAGCGCTGGAGAACACCGGGGAGCTGTTTTTT. Amino acids: CASSEALENTGELFF. V is TRBV2 and J is TRBJ2-2, with D unresolved. Germline CDR1 and CDR2: SNHLY and FYNNEI. The CDR3 is 15 residues long. Between the trimmed V and J ends, which lost 0 bases and 1 base, there was a span of 6 bases.

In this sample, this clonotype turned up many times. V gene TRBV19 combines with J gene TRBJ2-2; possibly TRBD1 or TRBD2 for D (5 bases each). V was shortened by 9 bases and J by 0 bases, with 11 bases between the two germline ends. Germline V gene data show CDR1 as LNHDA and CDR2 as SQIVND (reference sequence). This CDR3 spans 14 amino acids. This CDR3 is CASRGPTNTGELFF. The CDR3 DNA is TGTGCCAGCCGGGGACCGACGAACACCGGGGAGCTGTTTTTT.

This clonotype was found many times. The CDR3 sequence is CASSAGPGANVLTF. CDR3 DNA sequence: TGTGCCAGCTCAGCAGGCCCTGGGGCCAACGTCCTGACTTTC. This chain connects TRBV18 to TRBJ2-6; unclear D gene. Deletions cut 5 bases from V and 2 bases from J, with 7 bases between. The germline CDR1 and CDR2 sequences are KGHSH and LQKENI. The CDR3 loop spans 14 amino acids.

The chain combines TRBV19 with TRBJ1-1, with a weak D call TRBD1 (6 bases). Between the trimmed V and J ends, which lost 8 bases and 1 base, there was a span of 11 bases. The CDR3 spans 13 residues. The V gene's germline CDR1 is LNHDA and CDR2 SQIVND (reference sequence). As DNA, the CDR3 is TGTGCCAGTGGGGGCGGGTCGAACACTGAAGCTTTCTTT. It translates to CASGGGSNTEAFF.

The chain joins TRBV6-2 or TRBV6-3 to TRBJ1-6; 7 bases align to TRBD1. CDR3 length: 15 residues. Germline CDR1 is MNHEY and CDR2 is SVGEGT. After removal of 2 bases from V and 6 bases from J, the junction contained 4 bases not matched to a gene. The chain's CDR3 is CASSYGDSFNSPLHF. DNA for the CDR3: TGTGCCAGCAGTTACGGGGACAGTTTTAATTCACCCCTCCACTTT.

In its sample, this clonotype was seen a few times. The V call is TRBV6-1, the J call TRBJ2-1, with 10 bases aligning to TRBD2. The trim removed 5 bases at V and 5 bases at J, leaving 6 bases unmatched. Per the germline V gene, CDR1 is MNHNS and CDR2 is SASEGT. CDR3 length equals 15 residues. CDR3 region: CASSPPSGSHNEQFF. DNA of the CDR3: TGTGCCAGCAGTCCCCCTAGCGGGAGCCACAATGAGCAGTTCTTC.

The CDR3 is CASSEWGRNEKLFF. For the CDR3, the DNA is TGCGCCAGCAGTGAGTGGGGCCGTAATGAAAAACTGTTTTTT. The chain is built from TRBV10-2 and TRBJ1-4; D perhaps matches TRBD1 (5 bases). CDR3 size: 14 residues. Germline CDR1 WSHSY, CDR2 SAAADI. V gave up 1 base and J gave up 4 bases, with 7 bases separating them.

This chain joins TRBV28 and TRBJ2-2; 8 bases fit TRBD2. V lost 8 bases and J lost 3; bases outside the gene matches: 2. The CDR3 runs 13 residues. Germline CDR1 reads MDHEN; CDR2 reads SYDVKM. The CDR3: CASASGHTGELFF. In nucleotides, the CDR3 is TGTGCCAGCGCTAGCGGGCACACCGGGGAGCTGTTTTTT.

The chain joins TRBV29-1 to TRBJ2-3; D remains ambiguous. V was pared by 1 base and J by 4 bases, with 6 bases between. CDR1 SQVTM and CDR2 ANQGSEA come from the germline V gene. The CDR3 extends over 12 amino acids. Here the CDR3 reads CSVEVDADTQYF. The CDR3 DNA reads TGCAGCGTTGAAGTTGACGCAGATACGCAGTATTTT.

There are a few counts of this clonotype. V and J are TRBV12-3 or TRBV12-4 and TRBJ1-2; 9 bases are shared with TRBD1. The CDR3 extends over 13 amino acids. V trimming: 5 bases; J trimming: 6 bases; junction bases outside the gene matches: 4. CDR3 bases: TGTGCCAGCAGTCCCGGACAGGGGCATGGCTACACCTTC. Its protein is CASSPGQGHGYTF.

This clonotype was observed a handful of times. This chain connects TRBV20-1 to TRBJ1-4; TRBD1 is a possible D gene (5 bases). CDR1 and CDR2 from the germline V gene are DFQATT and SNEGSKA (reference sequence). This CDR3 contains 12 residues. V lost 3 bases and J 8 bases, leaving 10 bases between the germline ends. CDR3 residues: CSASPGREKLFF. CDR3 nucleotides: TGCAGTGCTAGTCCAGGGAGGGAAAAACTGTTTTTT.

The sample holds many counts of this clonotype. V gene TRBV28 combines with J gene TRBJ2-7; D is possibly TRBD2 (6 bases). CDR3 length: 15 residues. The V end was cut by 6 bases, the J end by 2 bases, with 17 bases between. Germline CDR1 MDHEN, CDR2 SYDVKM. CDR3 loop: CASSRSWGVPYEQYF. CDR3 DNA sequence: TGTGCCAGCAGCAGGTCGTGGGGGGTCCCCTACGAGCAGTACTTC.

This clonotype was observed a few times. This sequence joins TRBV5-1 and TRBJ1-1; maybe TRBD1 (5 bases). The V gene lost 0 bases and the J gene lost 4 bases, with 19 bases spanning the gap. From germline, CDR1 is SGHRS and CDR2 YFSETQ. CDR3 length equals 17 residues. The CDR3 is CASSLVPTGGFGTEAFF. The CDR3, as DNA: TGCGCCAGCAGCTTGGTGCCAACGGGGGGGTTCGGCACTGAAGCTTTCTTT.

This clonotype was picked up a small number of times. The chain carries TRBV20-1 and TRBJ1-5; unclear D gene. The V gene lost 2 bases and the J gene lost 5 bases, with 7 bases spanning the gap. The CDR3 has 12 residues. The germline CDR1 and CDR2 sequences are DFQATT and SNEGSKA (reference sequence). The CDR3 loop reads CSARSGDQPQHF. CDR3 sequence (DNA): TGCAGTGCTAGATCTGGGGATCAGCCCCAGCATTTT.